The present TCR beta chain was sequenced within a study of metastatic and nonmetastatic thyroid tumors. Across the study: Samples came from malignant and benign thyroid patients, and repertoires were compared across blood and tumor or nodule tissue. Study observations and caveats: TCR beta diversity was reportedly significantly higher in malignant thyroid tumors than benign nodules, in blood and tumor.

Every patient was untreated before thyroid surgery. Methods used by the authors: A classifier for distant metastasis in papillary thyroid cancer was constructed using CDR3 differences observed across clinicopathological groups. TCRdb reanalyzed the PCR reads with MiXCR. The V and J calls shown here were made by TCRdb, not taken from the authors' results. The sample consists of 45,000 to 65,000 clones, approximately 20% of them appearing once. This clone has ten or more counts. Its antigen remains unknown. V lost 7 bases and J 7 bases, leaving 11 bases between the germline ends. This CDR3 spans 13 amino acids. Germline assignment: CDR1 MDHEN and CDR2 SYDVKM.

Specimen: blood. This TCR derives from a female donor with papillary thyroid cancer or a benign thyroid nodule (not recorded which). Some clones in this sample may be carry-over from other donors' samples. The chain combines TRBV28 with TRBJ1-6; D is unresolved. The CDR3 DNA reads as TGTGCCAGCAATCCCAGCGGGAATTCACCCCTCCACTTT. It specifies CASNPSGNSPLHF.